These 8 T cell receptor beta chains were sequenced from one sample in a study of blood T cell repertoires in COVID-19. Using immunoSEQ multiplex PCR, the repertoire was profiled, and TCRdb retains in-frame clones only, with some absent. The table has around 63,000 clones, more than 75% seen once. The source material was peripheral blood. Every receptor here comes from a man in his fifties or sixties with acute or convalescent COVID-19.

The J gene is TRBJ2-3, the V gene TRBV6-5; 11 bases fit TRBD2. Germline V CDR1 and CDR2: MNHEY, SVGAGI. The ends lost 5 bases at V and 2 bases at J; junction bases unmatched: 3. The CDR3 runs to 15 residues. Here the CDR3 DNA reads TGTGCCAGCAGTAGACTAGCGGGGCTCACAGATACGCAGTATTTT. Translation: CASSRLAGLTDTQYF.

The CDR3 is CASSRDRGMNTEAFF. In DNA form, the CDR3 reads TGTGCCAGCAGTCGAGACAGGGGGATGAACACTGAAGCTTTCTTT. The V and J genes are TRBV6-5 and TRBJ1-1; 9 nucleotides line up with TRBD1. There are 15 residues in the CDR3. Trimming at V came to 5 bases and at J to 0 bases, leaving 4 bases not matched to a gene. Germline CDR1 and CDR2: MNHEY and SVGAGI.

The chain combines TRBV9 with TRBJ2-3, with 7 bases fitting TRBD1. The J segment lost 0 bases and the V segment lost 3 bases, leaving 13 bases of the junction unmatched. The CDR3 contains 18 residues. Germline V gene lookup returns CDR1 SGDLS and CDR2 YYNGEE. Here the CDR3 DNA reads TGTGCCAGCAGCGCTAGATCGGGACAGCCGGTTAGCACAGATACGCAGTATTTT. This translates into CASSARSGQPVSTDTQYF. Full variable domain (outside the CDR3, taken from reference TRBV9 and TRBJ2-3): DSGVTQTPKHLITATGQRVTLRCSPRSGDLSVYWYQQSLDQGLQFLIQYYNGEERAKGNILERFSAQQFPDLHSELNLSSLELGDSALYFCASSARSGQPVSTDTQYFGPGTRLTVL.

This clone was detected only a few times. The chain recombines TRBV4-2 with TRBJ1-4; D may be TRBD1 (5 bases). The CDR3 runs to 15 residues. The V end lost 3 bases, the J end lost 6 bases, and 14 bases lay between the germline ends. The germline gives CDR1 LGHNA, CDR2 YNFKEQ. The CDR3 protein is CASSQEWQGDEKLFF. Written as DNA, the CDR3 is TGTGCCAGCAGCCAGGAGTGGCAGGGTGATGAAAAACTGTTTTTT.

This chain links TRBV7-3 with TRBJ1-1, with unresolved D. There are 13 residues in the CDR3. Germline assignment: CDR1 SGHTA and CDR2 FQGTGA. Trimming removed 2 bases from V and 5 bases from J, with 9 bases in between. Written as DNA, the CDR3 is TGTGCCAGCAGCTTATCCACGAGGACTGAAGCTTTCTTT. It yields the protein CASSLSTRTEAFF.

The chain has TRBV20-1 and TRBJ1-2; D might be TRBD1 (6 bases). There are 11 residues in the CDR3. Trimming shortened V by 2 bases and J by 7 bases, and 8 bases separated the two germline ends. The germline V gene encodes CDR1 DFQATT and CDR2 SNEGSKA (reference sequence). In nucleotides, the CDR3 is TGCAGTGCTAGAATAGGGGGTGGCTACACCTTC. Amino acid sequence: CSARIGGGYTF.

The gene calls are TRBV6-1 and TRBJ2-7, with 7 bases fitting TRBD2. The germline CDR1 and CDR2 sequences are MNHNS and SASEGT. With 0 bases clipped from V and 5 bases from J, the junction kept 4 bases outside the gene matches. This CDR3 region has 14 residues. CDR3 loop: CASSEASAGNEQYF. CDR3 DNA sequence: TGTGCCAGCAGTGAAGCATCAGCGGGGAACGAGCAGTACTTC.

This clone showed up just once. The chain is built from TRBV27 and TRBJ1-1; no clear D. The germline V gene encodes CDR1 MNHEY and CDR2 SMNVEV (reference sequence). Trimming stripped 11 bases from V and 2 bases from J, with 15 bases between. The length of the CDR3 is 13 residues. This chain's CDR3 is CASSREVNTEAFF. The CDR3 DNA reads TGTGCCTCTTCAAGGGAGGTTAACACTGAAGCTTTCTTT.